Listed here are 17 T cell receptor beta chains from one sample, sequenced in a study of shared T cell receptors in the human thymus. The repertoire was sequenced with immunoSEQ multiplex PCR; TCRdb's copy has only in-frame clones and lacks some. This table has 720,000 or so clones, 70% to 90% appearing once. This same sample was also taken into another study, of human thymus T cells.

The specimen was thymocytes. The receptors stem from a girl less than two years old with a congenital heart defect.

This clone was seen a single time. The chain is built from TRBV2 and TRBJ2-5; 8 bases line up with TRBD1. The germline CDR1 and CDR2 sequences are SNHLY and FYNNEI. This CDR3 region has 12 residues. J lost 7 bases, V lost 9 bases, and 7 bases had no gene match. CDR3 in amino acids: CARKDREGTQYF. The CDR3 DNA is TGTGCCAGGAAGGACAGGGAAGGGACCCAGTACTTC.

V and J are TRBV9 and TRBJ2-1, with D possibly TRBD1 on 7 matching bases. Germline CDR1 and CDR2: SGDLS and YYNGEE. The CDR3 has 15 amino acids. The V end lost 3 bases, the J end lost 9 bases, and 19 bases lay between the germline ends. DNA for the CDR3: TGTGCCAGCAGCGAGAACAGACAGGGAGGCATTGAGCAGTTCTTC. It is translated as CASSENRQGGIEQFF.

The V call is TRBV5-1, the J call TRBJ2-5, with 11 nucleotides matching TRBD2. Germline assignment: CDR1 SGHRS and CDR2 YFSETQ. The CDR3 contains 20 residues. Unmatched junction bases numbered 16, after V lost 1 base and J lost 2 bases. Here the CDR3 reads CASSLNLSGGDAGSQETQYF. CDR3 coding DNA: TGCGCCAGCAGCTTGAATCTTAGCGGGGGGGACGCCGGGTCACAAGAGACCCAGTACTTC.

The count of this clone is one. This sequence joins TRBV16 and TRBJ2-2, with D perhaps matching TRBD1 (5 bases). V was cut by 6 bases and J by 6 bases, with 20 bases left in between. Germline CDR1 KGHSY, CDR2 FQNENV. The CDR3 extends over 16 amino acids. The CDR3 nucleotides read TGTGCCAGCAGTCTAAACTCGCCAGGGAAGGCCGGGGAGCTGTTTTTT. Translating gives CASSLNSPGKAGELFF.

This sequence joins TRBV30 and TRBJ2-7; the D gene is possibly TRBD1 (5 bases). V dropped 1 base and J dropped 3 bases, with 10 bases sitting between them. Germline-derived CDR1 and CDR2 are GTSNPN and SVGIG (reference sequence). The CDR3 has 13 residues. The chain's CDR3 is CAWSATVDYEQYF. The CDR3 region has the DNA TGTGCCTGGAGTGCGACAGTCGACTACGAGCAGTACTTC. Full variable domain (remainder filled in from reference TRBV30 and TRBJ2-7): SQTIHQWPATLVQPVGSPLSLECTVEGTSNPNLYWYRQAAGRGLQLLFYSVGIGQISSEVPQNLSASRPQDRQFILSSKKLLLSDSGFYLCAWSATVDYEQYFGPGTRLTVT.

This chain joins TRBV28 and TRBJ2-1; 10 bases align to TRBD2. The CDR3 is made up of 19 amino acids. V trimming: 5 bases; J trimming: 0 bases; junction bases outside the gene matches: 13. CDR1 is MDHEN, CDR2 SYDVKM, per germline. CDR3 nucleotide sequence: TGTGCCAGCAGTCTCCCCTTAGCGGGGGGCCGGGGCTCCTACAATGAGCAGTTCTTC. As protein: CASSLPLAGGRGSYNEQFF.

The J gene is TRBJ1-6, the V gene TRBV19; 9 bases align to TRBD1. Trimming at V came to 6 bases and at J to 5 bases, leaving 2 bases not matched to a gene. There are 14 residues in the CDR3. The germline V gene encodes CDR1 LNHDA and CDR2 SQIVND (reference sequence). Here the CDR3 DNA reads TGTGCCAGTAGCGGGACAGGGAATAATTCACCCCTCCACTTT. Translation: CASSGTGNNSPLHF. Combining the CDR3 with reference TRBV19 and TRBJ1-6 gives the whole variable domain DGGITQSPKYLFRKEGQNVTLSCEQNLNHDAMYWYRQDPGQGLRLIYYSQIVNDFQKGDIAEGYSVSREKKESFPLTVTSAQKNPTAFYLCASSGTGNNSPLHFGNGTRLTVT.

In DNA, the CDR3 is TGTGCCAGCAGCTTGAAGACAGGGGGCGAACGGCTGTTTTTT. Translated, it gives CASSLKTGGERLFF. This chain uses TRBV7-9 with TRBJ1-4; 10 positions match TRBD1. There are 14 residues in the CDR3. Trimming removed 3 bases from V and 14 bases from J; junction bases left unmatched: 9. The germline CDR1 and CDR2 sequences are SEHNR and FQNEAQ (reference sequence). Complete variable domain (other parts from reference TRBV7-9 and TRBJ1-4): DTGVSQNPRHKITKRGQNVTFRCDPISEHNRLYWYRQTLGQGPEFLTYFQNEAQLEKSRLLSDRFSAERPKGSFSTLEIQRTEQGDSAMYLCASSLKTGGERLFFGSGTQLSVL.

This chain uses TRBV7-6 with TRBJ2-7, with TRBD1 as a possible D gene (5 bases). The CDR3 runs to 14 residues. Germline CDR1 and CDR2: SGHVS and FNYEAQ. Trimming shortened V by 2 bases and J by 7 bases, and 15 bases separated the two germline ends. The CDR3 sequence is CASSLRLDPGEQYF. CDR3 DNA sequence: TGTGCCAGCAGCTTACGGCTGGATCCAGGGGAGCAGTACTTC.

This clone has a handful of counts. The CDR3 is CATSRDQRQGFYTF. In DNA form, the CDR3 reads TGTGCCACCAGCAGAGATCAGAGACAGGGTTTCTACACCTTC. The V and J genes are TRBV15 and TRBJ1-2; 7 nucleotides line up with TRBD1. The CDR3 runs to 14 residues. The ends lost 0 bases at V and 10 bases at J; junction bases unmatched: 8. Germline loops: CDR1 LNHNV, CDR2 YYDKDF (reference sequence).

This clone was seen a handful of times. The chain employs TRBV6-6 and TRBJ2-7; perhaps TRBD1 as D (6 bases). Trimming shortened V by 6 bases and J by 3 bases, and 15 bases separated the two germline ends. Per germline, CDR1 MNHNY and CDR2 SVGAGI (reference sequence). The CDR3 covers 14 residues. The CDR3 DNA sequence: TGTGCCAGCAGCCCAGGGGAGCTCCACTACGAGCAGTACTTC. This codes for CASSPGELHYEQYF.

The rearrangement links TRBV6-6 to TRBJ1-1, with TRBD1 as a possible D gene (5 bases). The CDR3 runs to 14 residues. V was pared by 11 bases and J by 4 bases, with 20 bases between. Germline CDR1 reads MNHNY; CDR2 reads SVGAGI (reference sequence). The CDR3 here is CASSIICGATEAFF. The CDR3 DNA sequence: TGTGCCTCTTCTATAATTTGCGGGGCCACTGAAGCTTTCTTT.

The chain uses TRBV4-1 and TRBJ1-1, with no clear D. Between the trimmed V and J ends, which lost 4 bases and 5 bases, there was a span of 17 bases. The CDR3 loop spans 15 amino acids. Germline CDR1 reads MGHRA; CDR2 reads YSYEKL. CDR3 sequence (DNA): TGCGCCAGCAGCCCCACTAGGGCCACCCAGACTGAAGCTTTCTTT. The encoded protein is CASSPTRATQTEAFF.

In regard to this clone: The junction departs from germline at one end; a sequencing error may be responsible. The V call is TRBV7-2, the J call TRBJ1-1, with D perhaps TRBD1 (6 bases). The CDR3 consists of 17 residues. Per germline, CDR1 SGHTA and CDR2 FQGNSA. The CDR3 coding sequence is TGTGCCAGCAGCTACACTAACACCCTTCAGGGGAACGCTGAAGCTTTCTTT. Amino acids: CASSYTNTLQGNAEAFF.

The chain uses TRBV2 and TRBJ2-1, with 7 bases aligning to TRBD1. This CDR3 has 13 residues. With V trimmed by 9 bases and J by 8 bases, 10 bases remained unmatched. Germline V gives CDR1 SNHLY, CDR2 FYNNEI. CDR3 protein: CASGRGQGHEQFF. CDR3 DNA sequence: TGTGCCAGTGGAAGGGGGCAGGGTCATGAGCAGTTCTTC. Full variable domain (rest looked up from reference TRBV2 and TRBJ2-1): EPEVTQTPSHQVTQMGQEVILRCVPISNHLYFYWYRQILGQKVEFLVSFYNNEISEKSEIFDDQFSVERPDGSNFTLKIRSTKLEDSAMYFCASGRGQGHEQFFGPGTRLTVL.

The rearrangement uses TRBV29-1 and TRBJ2-3, with 9 bases lining up with TRBD1. The CDR3 is 13 amino acids. Germline values: CDR1 SQVTM, CDR2 ANQGSEA. V shed 7 bases, J shed 4 bases, and the junction held 6 bases outside the gene matches. This chain's CDR3 is CSAMDRGPDTQYF. The CDR3 nucleotides are TGCAGCGCCATGGACAGGGGACCAGATACGCAGTATTTT.

This chain links TRBV15 with TRBJ2-1; D is undetermined. This CDR3 comprises 12 residues. Per germline, CDR1 LNHNV and CDR2 YYDKDF (reference sequence). The germline V and J ends were trimmed by 2 bases and 12 bases, with 11 bases remaining between them. CDR3 sequence reads: CATSRSRVVQFF. The DNA for the CDR3 is TGTGCCACCAGCAGATCACGGGTGGTGCAGTTCTTC.